This T cell receptor (beta chain) was identified in a study of T cell responses to AZD1222 COVID-19 vaccine. A remark on this clone: The antigen remains unidentified.

Study-wide findings and caveats: Only 5 or 6 people who got AZD1222 tested seropositive at baseline. Most donors were white British, females outnumbered males, and clonal diversity was possibly underestimated. Once two AZD1222 doses were given, Spike-specific TCR breadth and depth went up. The peak T cell response came first, and repertoires were sampled only after it.

The assay was immunoSEQ multiplex PCR, and TCRdb's table has in-frame clones only and misses some. This sample has 70,000 to 95,000 clones, with around 80% found just once. The CDR3 runs to 12 residues. V was cut by 5 bases and J by 2 bases, with 6 bases left in between. Germline V lookup: CDR1 LNHDA, CDR2 SQIVND (reference sequence). The source of this sequence is an adult in good health. The chain carries TRBV19 and TRBJ1-1; no clear D. Sequenced here: peripheral blood, sampled on day 0 of AZD1222 vaccination. CDR3 bases: TGTGCCAGTAGTGAGGGAAACACTGAAGCTTTCTTT. This encodes CASSEGNTEAFF.